These 18 T cell receptor beta chains came from one sample sequenced in a study of vaccination and CD4 T cells after COVID-19. Treatment described: roughly 10-day PBMC culture with coronavirus spike peptide pools or control peptides (ViraFEST assay). Which antigens these TCRs recognize remains unknown. The Oncomine TCR Beta short-read assay generated sequence data from the DNA of cultured CD4+ T cells. TCRdb reanalysed the PCR reads using MiXCR and keeps one entry per CDR3 protein. This repertoire shows over 20,000 distinct CDR3 sequences, 40% to 50% found once; its top ten account for 15% to 20%. The source material was CD4+ T cells from blood, cultured in vitro, sampled before SARS-CoV-2 vaccination. The receptors were sampled from a human donor who received a COVID-19 vaccine.

V is TRBV7-3 and J is TRBJ2-3, with D tentatively TRBD2 (5 bases). Germline values: CDR1 SGHTA, CDR2 FQGTGA. This CDR3 contains 15 residues. V dropped 2 bases and J dropped 0 bases, with 9 bases sitting between them. The CDR3, as DNA: TGTGCCAGCAGCTTATTTCGGACTAGCACAGATACGCAGTATTTT. The encoded protein is CASSLFRTSTDTQYF.

This clonotype was seen more than once but under ten times. The chain recombines TRBV19 with TRBJ2-3; 9 bases match TRBD2. The CDR3 loop spans 16 amino acids. Germline V gives CDR1 LNHDA, CDR2 SQIVND (reference sequence). With 4 bases clipped from V and 1 base from J, the junction kept 6 bases outside the gene matches. DNA of the CDR3: TGTGCCAGTAGTAATCTGGCTAGCGGGGGCACAGATACGCAGTATTTT. Residues: CASSNLASGGTDTQYF. The whole variable domain, filled in from reference TRBV19 and TRBJ2-3, reads DGGITQSPKYLFRKEGQNVTLSCEQNLNHDAMYWYRQDPGQGLRLIYYSQIVNDFQKGDIAEGYSVSREKKESFPLTVTSAQKNPTAFYLCASSNLASGGTDTQYFGPGTRLTVL.

The chain links TRBV7-8 to TRBJ2-3, with D hard to call. V lost 2 bases and J lost 0, with 12 bases in between. Germline values: CDR1 SGHVS, CDR2 FQNEAQ. The CDR3 is 16 residues long. The CDR3: CASSLRPTKSTDTQYF. In DNA form, the CDR3 reads TGTGCCAGCAGCTTACGCCCGACCAAGAGCACAGATACGCAGTATTTT.

In its sample, this clonotype was seen a few times. DNA of the CDR3: TGTGCCAGCAGTTACATGAAGGGGGCCCCCTTCTATGGCTACACCTTC. Its translation: CASSYMKGAPFYGYTF. V gene TRBV6-5 combines with J gene TRBJ1-2; 7 bases agree with TRBD1. CDR1 MNHEY and CDR2 SVGAGI come from the germline V gene. J was trimmed by 4 bases and V by 2 bases; bases with no gene match: 10. This CDR3 region has 16 residues.

J is TRBJ1-2 and V is TRBV6-5; TRBD1 is a possible D gene (6 bases). The CDR3 consists of 15 residues. The V gene lost 2 bases and the J gene lost 1 base, with 11 bases spanning the gap. Germline CDR1 is MNHEY and CDR2 is SVGAGI. The CDR3 reads CASSYEGRGNYGYTF. For the CDR3, the DNA is TGTGCCAGCAGTTACGAGGGCAGGGGTAACTATGGCTACACCTTC.

This clonotype was counted between two and nine times. CDR3 amino acids: CASSLNMASFDTQYF. CDR3 sequence (DNA): TGTGCCAGCAGCTTAAATATGGCTAGCTTTGATACGCAGTATTTT. The genes are TRBV11-1 and TRBJ2-3; D is possibly TRBD2 (5 bases). The V end was cut by 2 bases, the J end by 6 bases, with 15 bases between. Germline CDR1 SGHAT, CDR2 FQDESV (reference sequence). The CDR3 extends over 15 amino acids.

This rearrangement joins TRBV27 to TRBJ2-3; 7 bases match TRBD2. This CDR3 comprises 14 residues. Per germline, CDR1 MNHEY and CDR2 SMNVEV (reference sequence). The V gene end was trimmed by 4 bases and the J gene end by 2 bases; junction bases not matched to a gene: 3. DNA for the CDR3: TGTGCCAGCAGTTCTAGCGGCAACACAGATACGCAGTATTTT. Residues: CASSSSGNTDTQYF.

This rearrangement joins TRBV12-3 or TRBV12-4 to TRBJ1-2; D is undetermined. The CDR3 is 12 residues long. Trimming removed 3 bases from V and 1 base from J, with 3 bases in between. The CDR3 bases are TGTGCCAGCAGTTTCGGTAACTATGGCTACACCTTC. Its protein product is CASSFGNYGYTF.

V and J are TRBV11-1 and TRBJ2-5; a weak D match, TRBD2 (6 bases). Germline-derived CDR1 and CDR2 are SGHAT and FQDESV (reference sequence). There are 15 residues in the CDR3. With 2 bases removed from V and 5 bases from J, the gap between germline ends came to 15 bases. CDR3 sequence: CASSLSGPGTETQYF. Here the CDR3 DNA reads TGTGCCAGCAGCTTAAGCGGGCCCGGGACGGAGACCCAGTACTTC. Looking up the rest from reference TRBV11-1 and TRBJ2-5 gives the full variable domain: EAEVAQSPRYKITEKSQAVAFWCDPISGHATLYWYRQILGQGPELLVQFQDESVVDDSQLPKDRFSAERLKGVDSTLKIQPAELGDSAMYLCASSLSGPGTETQYFGPGTRLLVL.

The genes are TRBV5-1 and TRBJ1-2; D remains unclear. CDR3 length: 12 residues. Germline lookup yields CDR1 SGHRS and CDR2 YFSETQ. The V end was cut by 2 bases, the J end by 6 bases, with 8 bases between. CDR3 loop: CASSLWGDGYTF. The CDR3 DNA reads TGCGCCAGCAGCTTATGGGGAGATGGCTACACCTTC. The whole variable domain, filled in from reference TRBV5-1 and TRBJ1-2, reads KAGVTQTPRYLIKTRGQQVTLSCSPISGHRSVSWYQQTPGQGLQFLFEYFSETQRNKGNFPGRFSGRQFSNSRSEMNVSTLELGDSALYLCASSLWGDGYTFGSGTRLTVV.

This clonotype was observed a few times. V gene TRBV6-1 combines with J gene TRBJ1-2; D remains unclear. The CDR3 runs to 12 residues. The V gene's germline CDR1 is MNHNS and CDR2 SASEGT. Trimming took 6 bases from V and 4 from J, leaving 9 bases between them. The CDR3 here is CASSGVLYGYTF. The CDR3 DNA follows: TGTGCCAGCAGCGGAGTCCTCTATGGCTACACCTTC.

The chain recombines TRBV19 with TRBJ1-2, with unresolved D. Per the germline V gene, CDR1 is LNHDA and CDR2 is SQIVND (reference sequence). The CDR3 length is 12 residues. Trimming removed 3 bases at V and 5 bases at J, with 7 bases between. The CDR3 sequence is CASSIAEYGYTF. The CDR3 region has the DNA TGTGCCAGTAGTATTGCGGAGTATGGCTACACCTTC.

This clonotype occurred a few times. This sequence joins TRBV27 and TRBJ1-5, with D tentatively TRBD1 (6 bases). V lost 8 bases to trimming and J lost 1 base, with 15 bases between them. CDR3 length: 15 residues. Germline V gene sequence: CDR1 MNHEY, CDR2 SMNVEV (reference sequence). CDR3 nucleotides: TGTGCCAGCCTGAATCAGGGGAGAAGCAATCAGCCCCAGCATTTT. It codes for CASLNQGRSNQPQHF.

The chain recombines TRBV5-6 with TRBJ1-1, with a weak D call TRBD1 (5 bases). Germline V lookup: CDR1 SGHDT, CDR2 YYEEEE. The V end lost 0 bases, the J end lost 6 bases, and 15 bases lay between the germline ends. The CDR3 is 15 residues long. The CDR3 reads CASSLGARVVPEAFF. CDR3 nucleotide sequence: TGTGCCAGCAGCTTGGGCGCCAGGGTTGTTCCTGAAGCTTTCTTT.

This clonotype has just a few counts. This rearrangement joins TRBV20-1 to TRBJ2-3; 9 bases are shared with TRBD2. The CDR3 spans 11 residues. Germline V gene sequence: CDR1 DFQATT, CDR2 SNEGSKA (reference sequence). J lost 14 bases, V lost 5 bases, and 8 bases had no gene match. The CDR3 DNA is TGCAGTGCTCCCGGGACTAGCTTTTCGTATTTT. Its translation is CSAPGTSFSYF.

The CDR3 DNA sequence: TGTGCCAGCACAGGGGGAAACGAGCAGTACTTC. This gives the protein CASTGGNEQYF. This chain uses TRBV6-1 with TRBJ2-7, with 7 bases identical to TRBD1. Looked up from germline, CDR1 is MNHNS and CDR2 is SASEGT. The CDR3 sequence is 11 residues long. Germline trimming cut 7 bases from V and 5 bases from J; bases unmatched to any gene: 2.

The rearrangement uses TRBV19 and TRBJ1-5; D may be TRBD1 (5 bases). The CDR3 contains 16 residues. V was clipped by 4 bases and J by 0 bases, with 13 bases between them. The germline V gene encodes CDR1 LNHDA and CDR2 SQIVND (reference sequence). As DNA, the CDR3 is TGTGCCAGTAGTAACGCCGACAGAGTTAGCAATCAGCCCCAGCATTTT. It codes for CASSNADRVSNQPQHF.

This clonotype was counted a single time. The chain joins TRBV12-3 or TRBV12-4 to TRBJ2-3; TRBD2 might be the D (6 bases). The CDR3 has 16 amino acids. The V end lost 1 base, the J end lost 2 bases, and 13 bases lay between the germline ends. CDR3: CASSLGVWGDTDTQYF. DNA of the CDR3: TGTGCCAGCAGTTTAGGGGTTTGGGGGGACACAGATACGCAGTATTTT.